Shown below are 23 T cell receptor beta chains from a single sample sequenced in a study of blood T cell repertoires in COVID-19. TCRdb's table, derived via immunoSEQ multiplex PCR, lists solely in-frame clones and lacks some. This table holds about 55,000 clones, almost 90% found once. Sequencing was done on a sample of peripheral blood. The receptor set was obtained from a man in his fifties or sixties with active COVID-19.

This chain uses TRBV19 with TRBJ2-2, with 7 nucleotides matching TRBD2. This CDR3 has 19 residues. Germline values: CDR1 LNHDA, CDR2 SQIVND (reference sequence). V lost 1 base, J lost 4 bases, and 15 bases stayed unmatched. In nucleotides, the CDR3 is TGTGCCAGTAGTATAGTCGGGGTCTCCGGGCGGGAGCGCACCGGGGAGCTGTTTTTT. Amino acids: CASSIVGVSGRERTGELFF. The full variable domain, rest sourced from reference TRBV19 and TRBJ2-2, is DGGITQSPKYLFRKEGQNVTLSCEQNLNHDAMYWYRQDPGQGLRLIYYSQIVNDFQKGDIAEGYSVSREKKESFPLTVTSAQKNPTAFYLCASSIVGVSGRERTGELFFGEGSRLTVL.

The V call is TRBV2, the J call TRBJ1-3; unclear D gene. Germline V lookup: CDR1 SNHLY, CDR2 FYNNEI. The length of the CDR3 is 13 residues. V lost 6 bases and J 4 bases, leaving 10 bases between the germline ends. The CDR3 DNA reads as TGTGCCAGCAGGGGAGACGCGGGAAACACCATATATTTT. Its protein product is CASRGDAGNTIYF.

The genes are TRBV3-1 (or the pseudogene TRBV3-2) and TRBJ2-7, with 7 positions matching TRBD1. V was pared by 4 bases and J by 0 bases, with 6 bases of the junction left unmatched. In germline, CDR1 is LGHDT, CDR2 YNNKEL (reference sequence). The CDR3 length is 15 residues. This CDR3 reads CASSLGQEISYEQYF. CDR3 DNA sequence: TGTGCCAGCAGCCTCGGACAGGAGATCTCCTACGAGCAGTACTTC.

V gene TRBV6-5 combines with J gene TRBJ1-2, with D perhaps TRBD1 (6 bases). V lost 0 bases to trimming and J lost 7 bases, with 12 bases between them. The germline V gene encodes CDR1 MNHEY and CDR2 SVGAGI. This CDR3 has 14 amino acids. CDR3 nucleotides: TGTGCCAGCAGTTACTCGGCGGGGGCGGGTGGCTACACCTTC. Translation gives CASSYSAGAGGYTF.

This CDR3 is CAISTGADTEAFF. CDR3 DNA sequence: TGTGCCATCAGTACAGGGGCGGACACTGAAGCTTTCTTT. The chain links TRBV10-3 to TRBJ1-1, with 7 bases identical to TRBD1. CDR3 length: 13 residues. V lost 5 bases, J lost 3 bases, and 3 bases stayed unmatched. Germline CDR1 ENHRY, CDR2 SYGVKD.

This clone has more than one count but fewer than ten. The V call is TRBV3-1 (or the pseudogene TRBV3-2), the J call TRBJ1-2; D unresolved. V was cut by 2 bases and J by 9 bases, with 19 bases left in between. CDR3 length equals 15 residues. From germline, CDR1 is LGHDT and CDR2 YNNKEL (reference sequence). CDR3 coding DNA: TGTGCCAGCAGCCAAAGGCGGGCCGGAGCGCTAAGCTACACCTTC. Its protein product is CASSQRRAGALSYTF.

V and J are TRBV10-1 and TRBJ2-5, with TRBD2 matching over 7 bases. The CDR3 runs 15 residues. V lost 0 bases and J lost 7; bases outside the gene matches: 8. Germline loops: CDR1 WNHNN, CDR2 SYGVQD (reference sequence). The CDR3 reads CASSESYGGKGTQYF. The CDR3 DNA reads as TGCGCCAGCAGTGAGTCTTACGGGGGGAAAGGGACCCAGTACTTC.

This clone has only a few counts. The gene calls are TRBV7-9 and TRBJ1-3; possibly TRBD1 for D (5 bases). Germline CDR1 reads SEHNR; CDR2 reads FQNEAQ (reference sequence). The CDR3 contains 16 residues. With 5 bases removed from V and 0 bases from J, the gap between germline ends came to 14 bases. The CDR3 DNA sequence: TGTGCCAGCAGCGGACAACAGGTTTCCTCTGGAAACACCATATATTTT. It specifies CASSGQQVSSGNTIYF.

The J gene is TRBJ2-7, the V gene TRBV4-1; 7 bases line up with TRBD1. This CDR3 contains 15 residues. Germline V lookup: CDR1 MGHRA, CDR2 YSYEKL. V shed 1 base and J 3 bases; nucleotides not matched to a gene: 6. CDR3 sequence (DNA): TGCGCCAGCAGCCAAGCGGTGACAGGGATCTACGAGCAGTACTTC. Translated, it gives CASSQAVTGIYEQYF.

The CDR3 coding sequence is TGCGCCAGCACATATGGCGGGAGTAGGACCGGGGAGCTGTTTTTT. It specifies CASTYGGSRTGELFF. The gene calls are TRBV4-1 and TRBJ2-2, with 7 bases that match TRBD2. Germline CDR1 is MGHRA and CDR2 is YSYEKL. The CDR3 runs to 15 residues. Trimming cost V 7 bases and J 5 bases; bases outside gene matches: 10.

V and J are TRBV27 and TRBJ2-6, with D tentatively TRBD1 (5 bases). Germline V gene sequence: CDR1 MNHEY, CDR2 SMNVEV (reference sequence). Trimming removed 8 bases from V and 4 bases from J, with 15 bases in between. The CDR3 is made up of 15 amino acids. The CDR3 loop reads CASRQGIRGANVLTF. For the CDR3, the DNA is TGTGCCAGCCGTCAGGGTATCCGAGGGGCCAACGTCCTGACTTTC.

This sequence joins TRBV11-2 and TRBJ2-7, with 8 bases lining up with TRBD1. The CDR3 is 14 amino acids. The V and J ends lost 4 bases and 5 bases, in that order; junction bases with no gene match: 7. Germline V lookup: CDR1 SGHAT, CDR2 FQNNGV. The CDR3 nucleotides read TGTGCCAGCAGCTCCGGACAGGGCTGGGACGAGCAGTACTTC. It is translated as CASSSGQGWDEQYF.

J is TRBJ2-7 and V is TRBV5-1, with 11 positions matching TRBD2. This CDR3 comprises 15 residues. Trimming cost V 4 bases and J 6 bases; bases outside gene matches: 9. The germline gives CDR1 SGHRS, CDR2 YFSETQ. The CDR3 is CASSRISGRASEQYF. The CDR3 nucleotides read TGCGCCAGCAGCCGTATTAGCGGGAGGGCGAGCGAGCAGTACTTC.

The rearrangement uses TRBV19 and TRBJ2-1; 12 bases line up with TRBD2. Looked up from germline, CDR1 is LNHDA and CDR2 is SQIVND (reference sequence). The V gene end was trimmed by 8 bases and the J gene end by 2 bases; junction bases not matched to a gene: 7. The CDR3 extends over 16 amino acids. The CDR3 nucleotides read TGTGCCAGTGACTATCGGACTAGCGGGGCCTACAATGAGCAGTTCTTC. Its translation: CASDYRTSGAYNEQFF.

This sequence joins TRBV7-9 and TRBJ1-1; D possibly corresponds to TRBD1 (6 bases). CDR1 is SEHNR, CDR2 FQNEAQ, per germline (reference sequence). Trimming pared 3 bases from V and 0 bases from J, leaving 11 bases between. The CDR3 sequence is 15 residues long. CDR3 coding DNA: TGTGCCAGCAGCTTCAGACAGGACATGAACACTGAAGCTTTCTTT. Encoded protein: CASSFRQDMNTEAFF.

The rearrangement links TRBV11-2 to TRBJ1-1; weak D call: TRBD1 (6 bases). The V end was cut by 5 bases, the J end by 2 bases, with 15 bases between. CDR1 is SGHAT and CDR2 is FQNNGV in the germline V gene. This CDR3 is built from 15 residues. CDR3 sequence (DNA): TGTGCCAGCAGCCCCAGGGGAGCAATTAACACTGAAGCTTTCTTT. The encoded protein is CASSPRGAINTEAFF. Full variable domain (outside the CDR3, taken from reference TRBV11-2 and TRBJ1-1): EAGVAQSPRYKIIEKRQSVAFWCNPISGHATLYWYQQILGQGPKLLIQFQNNGVVDDSQLPKDRFSAERLKGVDSTLKIQPAKLEDSAVYLCASSPRGAINTEAFFGQGTRLTVV.

The gene calls are TRBV15 and TRBJ2-5; weak D call: TRBD2 (5 bases). The CDR3 is made up of 16 amino acids. Trimming took 6 bases from V and 5 from J, leaving 22 bases between them. Germline V CDR1 and CDR2: LNHNV, YYDKDF (reference sequence). CDR3 sequence: CATRAPQRKLGETQYF. The CDR3 DNA reads TGTGCCACCAGGGCTCCACAGCGGAAACTAGGGGAGACCCAGTACTTC.

The gene calls are TRBV9 and TRBJ2-2; D possibly corresponds to TRBD1 (6 bases). Germline V lookup: CDR1 SGDLS, CDR2 YYNGEE. There are 19 residues in the CDR3. Trimming took off 4 bases at V and 4 bases at J, with 26 bases between the two ends. CDR3 nucleotides: TGTGCCAGCAGCCCGAGTCAAGGCAGGGGTATTGGGCGCACCGGGGAGCTGTTTTTT. Protein product: CASSPSQGRGIGRTGELFF.

This sequence joins TRBV30 and TRBJ2-7; 7 nucleotides agree with TRBD2. The length of the CDR3 is 14 residues. The J segment lost 5 bases and the V segment lost 4 bases, leaving 11 bases of the junction unmatched. The V gene's germline CDR1 is GTSNPN and CDR2 SVGIG (reference sequence). The CDR3 is CAWTVAGLRNEQYF. DNA for the CDR3: TGTGCCTGGACGGTAGCGGGTTTGAGAAACGAGCAGTACTTC.

The genes are TRBV6-7 and TRBJ2-5, with 16 bases lining up with TRBD2. TRBV6-7 is assigned to the ORF class and has an uncertain function. The CDR3 length is 15 residues. The junction had 13 bases not matched to a gene; V was cut back by 7 bases and J by 14 bases. CDR3 region: CASNDYLGLAGGVYF. Written as DNA, the CDR3 is TGTGCCAGCAATGATTACTTGGGACTAGCGGGAGGGGTTTACTTC.

V gene TRBV2 combines with J gene TRBJ1-1, with 12 positions matching TRBD1. V shed 7 bases, J shed 5 bases, and the junction held 14 bases outside the gene matches. Germline V lookup: CDR1 SNHLY, CDR2 FYNNEI. The CDR3 contains 17 residues. As DNA, the CDR3 is TGTGCCAGCACTCAAGGCGGGACAGGGGGCCGGGGGACTGAAGCTTTCTTT. The encoded protein is CASTQGGTGGRGTEAFF.

The rearrangement joins TRBV9 to TRBJ2-3; 10 bases align to TRBD2. The CDR3 runs to 16 residues. Germline trimming cut 4 bases from V and 2 bases from J; bases unmatched to any gene: 7. The germline gives CDR1 SGDLS, CDR2 YYNGEE. CDR3 region: CASSPRLAGSTDTQYF. The CDR3 DNA sequence: TGTGCCAGCAGCCCCCGACTAGCGGGCTCCACAGATACGCAGTATTTT.

The J gene is TRBJ2-1, the V gene TRBV27, with D possibly matching TRBD1 (6 bases). V gave up 3 bases and J gave up 8 bases, with 17 bases separating them. CDR3 length: 15 amino acids. Germline lookup yields CDR1 MNHEY and CDR2 SMNVEV (reference sequence). The CDR3, as DNA: TGTGCCAGCAGTTTCTCATCCGACAGGCCCCATGAGCAGTTCTTC. Encoded protein: CASSFSSDRPHEQFF.